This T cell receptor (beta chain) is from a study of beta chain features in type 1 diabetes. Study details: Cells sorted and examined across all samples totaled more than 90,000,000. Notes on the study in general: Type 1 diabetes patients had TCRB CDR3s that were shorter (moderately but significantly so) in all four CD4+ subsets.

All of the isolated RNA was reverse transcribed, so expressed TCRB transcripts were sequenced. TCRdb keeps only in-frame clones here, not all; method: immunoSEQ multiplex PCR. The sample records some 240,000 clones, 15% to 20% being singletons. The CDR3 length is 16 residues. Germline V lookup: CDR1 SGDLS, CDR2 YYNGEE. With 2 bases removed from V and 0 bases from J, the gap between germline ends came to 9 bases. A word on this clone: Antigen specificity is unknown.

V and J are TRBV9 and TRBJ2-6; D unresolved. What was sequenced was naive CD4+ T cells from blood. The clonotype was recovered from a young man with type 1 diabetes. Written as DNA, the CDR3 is TGTGCCAGCAGCGTGGATCCAAACTCTGGGGCCAACGTCCTGACTTTC. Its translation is CASSVDPNSGANVLTF.